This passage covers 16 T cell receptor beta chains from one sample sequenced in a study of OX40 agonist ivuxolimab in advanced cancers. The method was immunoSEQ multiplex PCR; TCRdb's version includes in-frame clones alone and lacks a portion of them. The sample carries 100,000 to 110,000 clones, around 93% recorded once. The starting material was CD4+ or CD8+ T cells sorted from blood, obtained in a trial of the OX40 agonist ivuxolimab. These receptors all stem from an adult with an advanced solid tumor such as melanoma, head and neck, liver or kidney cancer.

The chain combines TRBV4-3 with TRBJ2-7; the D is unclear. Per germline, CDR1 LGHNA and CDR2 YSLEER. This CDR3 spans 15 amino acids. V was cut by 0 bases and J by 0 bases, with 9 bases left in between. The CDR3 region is CASSQDRLASYEQYF. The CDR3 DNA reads TGCGCCAGCAGCCAAGACCGCCTCGCCTCCTACGAGCAGTACTTC.

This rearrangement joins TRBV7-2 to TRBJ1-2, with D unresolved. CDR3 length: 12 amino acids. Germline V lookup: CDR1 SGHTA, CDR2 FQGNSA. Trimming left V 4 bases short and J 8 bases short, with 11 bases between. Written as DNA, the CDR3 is TGTGCCAGCAGCTGGGAGAAGCTCGGCTACACCTTC. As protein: CASSWEKLGYTF.

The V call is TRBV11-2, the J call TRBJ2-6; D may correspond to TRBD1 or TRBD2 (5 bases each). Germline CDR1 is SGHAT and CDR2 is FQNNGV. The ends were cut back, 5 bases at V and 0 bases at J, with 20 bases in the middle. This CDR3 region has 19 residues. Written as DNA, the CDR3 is TGTGCCAGCAGCCCCGTAGGCCGGGACCGAAACTCTGGGGCCAACGTCCTGACTTTC. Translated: CASSPVGRDRNSGANVLTF.

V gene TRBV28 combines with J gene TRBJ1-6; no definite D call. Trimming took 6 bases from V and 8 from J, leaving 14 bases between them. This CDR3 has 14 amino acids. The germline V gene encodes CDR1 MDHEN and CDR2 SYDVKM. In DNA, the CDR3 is TGTGCCAGCAGCCCCGTGAGACCTTATTCACCCCTCCACTTT. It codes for CASSPVRPYSPLHF.

The CDR3 coding sequence is TGTGCCAGCAGCCTAGGGGGCGTTAACAATGAGCAGTTCTTC. This encodes CASSLGGVNNEQFF. This chain links TRBV7-3 with TRBJ2-1; 7 nucleotides match TRBD1. The CDR3 is 14 residues long. Looked up from germline, CDR1 is SGHTA and CDR2 is FQGTGA. Losses at the gene ends were 5 bases for V and 5 bases for J; bases not matched to a gene: 6.

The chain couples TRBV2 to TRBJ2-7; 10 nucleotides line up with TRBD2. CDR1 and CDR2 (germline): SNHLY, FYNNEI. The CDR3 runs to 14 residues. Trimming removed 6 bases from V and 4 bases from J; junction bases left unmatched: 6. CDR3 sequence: CASRPGLAAYEQYF. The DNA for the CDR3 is TGTGCCAGCAGACCCGGACTAGCGGCTTACGAGCAGTACTTC.

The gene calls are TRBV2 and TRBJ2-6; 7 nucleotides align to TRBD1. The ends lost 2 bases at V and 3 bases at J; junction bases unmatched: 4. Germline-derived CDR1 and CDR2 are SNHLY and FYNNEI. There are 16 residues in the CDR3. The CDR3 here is CASSEHDRVGANVLTF. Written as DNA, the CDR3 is TGTGCCAGCAGTGAACATGACAGGGTTGGGGCCAACGTCCTGACTTTC.

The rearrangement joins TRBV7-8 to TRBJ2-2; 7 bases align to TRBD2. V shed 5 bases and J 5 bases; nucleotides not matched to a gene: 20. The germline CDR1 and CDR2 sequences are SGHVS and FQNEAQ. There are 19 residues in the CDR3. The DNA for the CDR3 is TGTGCCAGCAGCCTAGTCGGCAGCGGGAAGGGGTCGAGGACCGGGGAGCTGTTTTTT. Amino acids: CASSLVGSGKGSRTGELFF.

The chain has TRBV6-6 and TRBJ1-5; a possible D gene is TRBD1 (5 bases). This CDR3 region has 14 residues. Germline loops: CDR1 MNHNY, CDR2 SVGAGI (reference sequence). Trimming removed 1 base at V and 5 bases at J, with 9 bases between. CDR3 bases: TGTGCCAGCAGTTACTGGGGGAACGATCAGCCCCAGCATTTT. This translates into CASSYWGNDQPQHF.

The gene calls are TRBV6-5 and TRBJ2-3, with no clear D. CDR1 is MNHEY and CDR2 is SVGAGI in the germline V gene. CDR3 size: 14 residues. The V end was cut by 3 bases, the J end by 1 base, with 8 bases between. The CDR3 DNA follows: TGTGCCAGCAGTTATAGAAAGGGCACAGATACGCAGTATTTT. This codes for CASSYRKGTDTQYF.

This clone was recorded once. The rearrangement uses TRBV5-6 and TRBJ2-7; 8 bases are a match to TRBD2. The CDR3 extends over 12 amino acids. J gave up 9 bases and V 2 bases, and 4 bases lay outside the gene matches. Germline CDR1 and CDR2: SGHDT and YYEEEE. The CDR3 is CASSLAGVVQYF. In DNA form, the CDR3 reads TGTGCCAGCAGCTTAGCGGGAGTAGTGCAGTACTTC.

CDR3 nucleotides: TGTGCCAGCTCACCCCCCCAGGGGAGGTCGACCGGGGAGCTGTTTTTT. This sequence encodes CASSPPQGRSTGELFF. The chain is built from TRBV18 and TRBJ2-2; D possibly uses TRBD1 or TRBD2 (6 bases each). This CDR3 spans 16 amino acids. Trimming took 3 bases from V and 5 from J, leaving 16 bases between them. Looked up from germline, CDR1 is KGHSH and CDR2 is LQKENI.

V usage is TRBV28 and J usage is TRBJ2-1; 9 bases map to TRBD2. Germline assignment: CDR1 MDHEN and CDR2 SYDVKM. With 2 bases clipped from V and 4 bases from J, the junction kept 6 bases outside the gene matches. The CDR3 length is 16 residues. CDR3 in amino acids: CASSLRASGTYNEQFF. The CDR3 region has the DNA TGTGCCAGCAGTTTACGGGCTAGCGGGACATACAATGAGCAGTTCTTC. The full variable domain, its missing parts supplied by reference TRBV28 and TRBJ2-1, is DVKVTQSSRYLVKRTGEKVFLECVQDMDHENMFWYRQDPGLGLRLIYFSYDVKMKEKGDIPEGYSVSREKKERFSLILESASTNQTSMYLCASSLRASGTYNEQFFGPGTRLTVL.

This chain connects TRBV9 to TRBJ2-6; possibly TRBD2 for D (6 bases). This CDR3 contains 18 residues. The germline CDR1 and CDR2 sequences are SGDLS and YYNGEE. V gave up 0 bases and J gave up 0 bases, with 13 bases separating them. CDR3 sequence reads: CASSVGMGGGSGANVLTF. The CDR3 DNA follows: TGTGCCAGCAGCGTAGGAATGGGGGGTGGCTCTGGGGCCAACGTCCTGACTTTC.

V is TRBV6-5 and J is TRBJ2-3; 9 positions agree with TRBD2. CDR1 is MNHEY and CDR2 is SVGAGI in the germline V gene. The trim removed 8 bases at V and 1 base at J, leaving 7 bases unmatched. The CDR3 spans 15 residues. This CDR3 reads CASRPSGMGTDTQYF. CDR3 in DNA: TGTGCCAGCCGGCCTAGCGGGATGGGCACAGATACGCAGTATTTT.

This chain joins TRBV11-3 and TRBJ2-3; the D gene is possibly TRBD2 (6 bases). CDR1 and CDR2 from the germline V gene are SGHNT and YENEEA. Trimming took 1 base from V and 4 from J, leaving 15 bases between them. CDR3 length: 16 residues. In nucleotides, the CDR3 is TGTGCCAGCAGCTTAGGAGCGGGTAGAGATCCAGATACGCAGTATTTT. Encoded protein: CASSLGAGRDPDTQYF. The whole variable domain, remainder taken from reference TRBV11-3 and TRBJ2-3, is EAGVVQSPRYKIIEKKQPVAFWCNPISGHNTLYWYLQNLGQGPELLIRYENEEAVDDSQLPKDRFSAERLKGVDSTLKIQPAELGDSAVYLCASSLGAGRDPDTQYFGPGTRLTVL.